Shown below are 19 T cell receptor beta chains from a single sample sequenced in a study of blood T cell repertoires in COVID-19 (TCRdb year 2020). Library preparation used the immunoSEQ multiplex PCR assay. TCRdb provides this immuneACCESS table in a form limited to in-frame rearrangements. Some clones are lacking; in checked studies, under half of them reflect an unresolved V gene, and why the rest are absent is not known. Within this sample are fewer than 350,000 clones, with approximately 87% of them counted one time only. The ten biggest clones cover approximately 12% of the sample. Material: peripheral blood. The source is a woman in her twenties or thirties with COVID-19, enrolled during active disease.

V and J are TRBV30 and TRBJ2-7; 11 bases are shared with TRBD1. CDR1 and CDR2 from the germline V gene are GTSNPN and SVGIG (reference sequence). CDR3 length equals 14 residues. J gave up 5 bases and V 2 bases, and 5 bases lay outside the gene matches. The CDR3 DNA sequence: TGTGCCTGGAGTCCGGGACAGGGGGTCCACGAGCAGTACTTC. This encodes CAWSPGQGVHEQYF.

The chain couples TRBV29-1 to TRBJ1-1, with 7 bases matching TRBD1. V lost 6 bases and J lost 4; bases outside the gene matches: 8. Germline assignment: CDR1 SQVTM and CDR2 ANQGSEA. The CDR3 is made up of 13 amino acids. The CDR3 region is CSVSTGTFTEAFF. CDR3 nucleotides: TGCAGCGTGTCGACAGGGACCTTCACTGAAGCTTTCTTT.

V and J are TRBV9 and TRBJ2-2; tentatively, D is TRBD2 (6 bases). The CDR3 sequence is 17 residues long. The V end lost 4 bases, the J end lost 0 bases, and 16 bases lay between the germline ends. CDR1 is SGDLS, CDR2 YYNGEE, per germline. The CDR3 here is CASSRRGLLPNTGELFF. In DNA, the CDR3 is TGTGCCAGCAGCCGAAGGGGACTCCTCCCGAACACCGGGGAGCTGTTTTTT. The full variable domain, its missing parts supplied by reference TRBV9 and TRBJ2-2, is DSGVTQTPKHLITATGQRVTLRCSPRSGDLSVYWYQQSLDQGLQFLIQYYNGEERAKGNILERFSAQQFPDLHSELNLSSLELGDSALYFCASSRRGLLPNTGELFFGEGSRLTVL.

The V call is TRBV11-3, the J call TRBJ2-1; TRBD2 matches at 9 bases. After removal of 6 bases from V and 9 bases from J, the junction contained 12 bases not matched to a gene. The length of the CDR3 is 15 residues. Germline V gene lookup returns CDR1 SGHNT and CDR2 YENEEA. The CDR3 bases are TGTGCCAGCAGTATTAGCGGGGGCGCCTCGGGTGAGCAGTTCTTC. It translates to CASSISGGASGEQFF.

The J gene is TRBJ1-2, the V gene TRBV2; 9 bases line up with TRBD1. J was trimmed by 3 bases and V by 7 bases; bases with no gene match: 3. Looked up from germline, CDR1 is SNHLY and CDR2 is FYNNEI. CDR3 length: 13 residues. Written as DNA, the CDR3 is TGTGCCAGCACCGGGACAGGGCACTATGGCTACACCTTC. It yields the protein CASTGTGHYGYTF.

This sequence joins TRBV19 and TRBJ2-3; TRBD1 aligns across 9 bases. From germline, CDR1 is LNHDA and CDR2 SQIVND (reference sequence). V trimming: 2 bases; J trimming: 1 base; junction bases outside the gene matches: 1. The CDR3 sequence is 15 residues long. CDR3: CASSITGGGTDTQYF. CDR3 nucleotide sequence: TGTGCCAGTAGTATAACAGGGGGCGGCACAGATACGCAGTATTTT.

This clone occurred once. The chain couples TRBV27 to TRBJ2-1; 9 bases map to TRBD2. The CDR3 extends over 16 amino acids. V shed 3 bases, J shed 4 bases, and the junction held 7 bases outside the gene matches. Germline loops: CDR1 MNHEY, CDR2 SMNVEV (reference sequence). The CDR3: CASSLGSGGTYNEQFF. CDR3 nucleotide sequence: TGTGCCAGCAGTTTGGGGAGCGGGGGGACGTACAATGAGCAGTTCTTC.

The chain is built from TRBV3-1 (or the pseudogene TRBV3-2) and TRBJ2-2; 7 bases are shared with TRBD2. The V gene end was trimmed by 4 bases and the J gene end by 5 bases; junction bases not matched to a gene: 10. The CDR3 totals 16 residues. The germline gives CDR1 LGHDT, CDR2 YNNKEL (reference sequence). CDR3 bases: TGTGCCAGCAGCCCGGTGGGGTGGCGGGGGACCGGGGAGCTGTTTTTT. This encodes CASSPVGWRGTGELFF.

This chain connects TRBV5-1 to TRBJ1-3; TRBD1 aligns across 7 bases. The CDR3 length is 15 residues. Germline values: CDR1 SGHRS, CDR2 YFSETQ. The V and J ends lost 1 base and 1 base, in that order; junction bases with no gene match: 2. The CDR3 here is CASSLNRGSGNTIYF. CDR3 DNA sequence: TGCGCCAGCAGCTTGAACAGGGGTTCTGGAAACACCATATATTTT.

V and J are TRBV4-1 and TRBJ2-5, with a possible D match to TRBD1 (5 bases). The V end was cut by 7 bases, the J end by 5 bases, with 17 bases between. Germline lookup yields CDR1 MGHRA and CDR2 YSYEKL. This CDR3 comprises 14 residues. Written as DNA, the CDR3 is TGCGCCAGCACTCTGGGGCTTGGAAAGGAGACCCAGTACTTC. Translated, it gives CASTLGLGKETQYF.

This chain joins TRBV15 and TRBJ2-2; TRBD2 aligns across 7 bases. Germline trimming cut 3 bases from V and 2 bases from J; bases unmatched to any gene: 12. Looked up from germline, CDR1 is LNHNV and CDR2 is YYDKDF (reference sequence). CDR3 length: 18 amino acids. The DNA of the CDR3 is TGTGCCACCAGCAGTCCCTACACCCTAGCGGTTAACACCGGGGAGCTGTTTTTT. Amino acids: CATSSPYTLAVNTGELFF.

This chain links TRBV10-2 with TRBJ2-3; D possibly corresponds to TRBD2 (6 bases). V lost 0 bases and J 2 bases, leaving 12 bases between the germline ends. The CDR3 has 16 amino acids. Germline V lookup: CDR1 WSHSY, CDR2 SAAADI. DNA for the CDR3: TGCGCCAGCAGTGAGTCGTTGGGCGGGGTCACAGATACGCAGTATTTT. This sequence encodes CASSESLGGVTDTQYF.

CDR3 in DNA: TGTGCCAGTACCGGTGAGGGGGACCGCTACGAGCAGTACTTC. Amino acids: CASTGEGDRYEQYF. V usage is TRBV7-9 and J usage is TRBJ2-7; D is perhaps TRBD1 (6 bases). This CDR3 spans 14 amino acids. The ends were cut back, 9 bases at V and 3 bases at J, with 18 bases in the middle. Germline values: CDR1 SEHNR, CDR2 FQNEAQ (reference sequence).

CDR3 sequence: CATSRGTDKDPYEQYF. The CDR3 DNA reads as TGTGCCACCAGCAGAGGGACAGACAAGGACCCCTACGAGCAGTACTTC. The genes are TRBV15 and TRBJ2-7, with a possible D match to TRBD1 (6 bases). The germline V gene encodes CDR1 LNHNV and CDR2 YYDKDF (reference sequence). The CDR3 extends over 16 amino acids. Trimming took 1 base from V and 2 from J, leaving 15 bases between them.

The V and J genes are TRBV5-4 and TRBJ2-3, with D perhaps matching TRBD2 (6 bases). The CDR3 has 15 residues. The V end was cut by 4 bases, the J end by 7 bases, with 19 bases between. Germline CDR1 SGHNT, CDR2 YYREEE (reference sequence). The CDR3 DNA sequence: TGTGCCAGCAGCCAAGGGCTCGGGACTCCCAATACGCAGTATTTT. It yields the protein CASSQGLGTPNTQYF.

V gene TRBV24-1 combines with J gene TRBJ2-1; D unresolved. Germline V lookup: CDR1 KGHDR, CDR2 SFDVKD. V lost 5 bases and J lost 4, with 8 bases in between. This CDR3 is built from 13 residues. Written as DNA, the CDR3 is TGTGCCACCAGTGGTGTTCCATACAATGAGCAGTTCTTC. Its protein product is CATSGVPYNEQFF.

The CDR3, as DNA: TGTGCCATCAGTATCGAGACAGGGCCGTACGAGCAGTACTTC. It codes for CAISIETGPYEQYF. V and J are TRBV10-3 and TRBJ2-7; TRBD1 agrees at 7 bases. The CDR3 totals 14 residues. Germline V gene data show CDR1 as ENHRY and CDR2 as SYGVKD. Unmatched junction bases numbered 8, after V lost 5 bases and J lost 4 bases.

CDR3 sequence reads: CASSWDRSSQQYF. CDR3 DNA: TGTGCCAGCTCCTGGGACAGGTCTTCGCAGCAGTACTTC. V is TRBV18 and J is TRBJ2-7; TRBD1 matches at 8 bases. V lost 6 bases, J lost 8 bases, and 9 bases stayed unmatched. CDR3 length: 13 residues. CDR1 is KGHSH, CDR2 LQKENI, per germline. The full variable domain, its missing parts supplied by reference TRBV18 and TRBJ2-7, is NAGVMQNPRHLVRRRGQEARLRCSPMKGHSHVYWYRQLPEEGLKFMVYLQKENIIDESGMPKERFSAEFPKEGPSILRIQQVVRGDSAAYFCASSWDRSSQQYFGPGTRLTVT.

This CDR3 reads CASSPDRGLGEQYF. DNA for the CDR3: TGTGCCAGCAGCCCGGACAGGGGGCTGGGGGAGCAGTACTTC. V usage is TRBV11-1 and J usage is TRBJ2-7; 11 nucleotides align to TRBD1. V lost 5 bases to trimming and J lost 7 bases; unmatched junction nucleotides: 7. The germline V gene encodes CDR1 SGHAT and CDR2 FQDESV (reference sequence). The CDR3 spans 14 residues.